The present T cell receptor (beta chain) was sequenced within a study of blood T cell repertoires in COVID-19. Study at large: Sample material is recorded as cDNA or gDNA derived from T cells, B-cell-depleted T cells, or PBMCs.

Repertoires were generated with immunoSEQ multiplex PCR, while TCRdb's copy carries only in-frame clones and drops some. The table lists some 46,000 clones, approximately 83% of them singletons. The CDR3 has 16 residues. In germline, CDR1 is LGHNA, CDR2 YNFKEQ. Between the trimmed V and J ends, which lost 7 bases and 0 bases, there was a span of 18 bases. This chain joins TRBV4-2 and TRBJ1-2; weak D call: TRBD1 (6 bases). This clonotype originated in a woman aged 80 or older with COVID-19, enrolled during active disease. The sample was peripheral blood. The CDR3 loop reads CASNLGDTSPNYGYTF. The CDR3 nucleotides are TGTGCCAGCAACCTCGGGGACACTTCCCCTAACTATGGCTACACCTTC.